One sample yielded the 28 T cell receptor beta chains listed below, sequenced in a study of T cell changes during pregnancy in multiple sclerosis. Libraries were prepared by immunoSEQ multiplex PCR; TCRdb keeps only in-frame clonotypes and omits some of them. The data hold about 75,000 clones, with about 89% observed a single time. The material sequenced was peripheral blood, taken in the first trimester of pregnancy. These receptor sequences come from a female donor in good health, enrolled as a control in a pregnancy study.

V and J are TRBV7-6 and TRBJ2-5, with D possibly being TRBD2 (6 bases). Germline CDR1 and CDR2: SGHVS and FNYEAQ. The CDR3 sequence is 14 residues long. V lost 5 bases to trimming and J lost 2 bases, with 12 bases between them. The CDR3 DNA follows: TGTGCCAGCAGCCCCGGGACTGGGCAAGAGACCCAGTACTTC. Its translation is CASSPGTGQETQYF.

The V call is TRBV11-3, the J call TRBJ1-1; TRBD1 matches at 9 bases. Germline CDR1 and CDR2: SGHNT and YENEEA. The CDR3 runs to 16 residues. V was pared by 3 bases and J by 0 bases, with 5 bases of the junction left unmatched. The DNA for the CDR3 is TGTGCCAGCAGCTTGGGACAGGGAACGATGAACACTGAAGCTTTCTTT. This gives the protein CASSLGQGTMNTEAFF.

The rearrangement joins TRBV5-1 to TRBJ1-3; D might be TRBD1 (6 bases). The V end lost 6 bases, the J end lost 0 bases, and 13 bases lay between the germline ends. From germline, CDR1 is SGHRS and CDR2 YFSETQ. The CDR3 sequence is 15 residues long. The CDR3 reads CASTRDTDSGNTIYF. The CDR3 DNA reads TGCGCCAGCACCCGGGACACCGACTCTGGAAACACCATATATTTT.

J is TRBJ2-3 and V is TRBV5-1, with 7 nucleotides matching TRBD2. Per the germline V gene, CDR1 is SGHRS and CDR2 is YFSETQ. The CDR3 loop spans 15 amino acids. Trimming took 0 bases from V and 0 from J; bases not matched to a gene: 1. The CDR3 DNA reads TGCGCCAGCAGCTTGGCGCGGGGGAGCACAGATACGCAGTATTTT. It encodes CASSLARGSTDTQYF.

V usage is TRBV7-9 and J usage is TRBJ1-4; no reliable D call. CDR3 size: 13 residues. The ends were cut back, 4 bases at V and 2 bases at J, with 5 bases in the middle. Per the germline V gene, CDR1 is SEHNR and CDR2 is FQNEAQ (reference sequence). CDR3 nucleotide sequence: TGTGCCAGCAGCTACAGCACTAATGAAAAACTGTTTTTT. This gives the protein CASSYSTNEKLFF.

The CDR3, as DNA: TGTGCCAGCAGCTTAAACGGGGGGGACAATGAGCAGTTCTTC. This sequence encodes CASSLNGGDNEQFF. The chain combines TRBV7-9 with TRBJ2-1; 8 positions match TRBD2. With V trimmed by 2 bases and J by 5 bases, 2 bases remained unmatched. The CDR3 spans 14 residues. From germline, CDR1 is SEHNR and CDR2 FQNEAQ (reference sequence).

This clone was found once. The CDR3 sequence is CASSPGQGRDGYTF. CDR3 nucleotide sequence: TGTGCCAGCAGCCCGGGACAGGGACGGGATGGCTACACCTTC. The chain combines TRBV5-6 with TRBJ1-2; TRBD1 aligns across 9 bases. The CDR3 has 14 residues. The germline CDR1 and CDR2 sequences are SGHDT and YYEEEE. V lost 4 bases to trimming and J lost 6 bases; unmatched junction nucleotides: 7.

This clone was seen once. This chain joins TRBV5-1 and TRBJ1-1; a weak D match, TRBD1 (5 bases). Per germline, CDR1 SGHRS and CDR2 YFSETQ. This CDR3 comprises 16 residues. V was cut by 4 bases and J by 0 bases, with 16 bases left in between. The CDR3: CASSPPGGSLNTEAFF. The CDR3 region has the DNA TGCGCCAGCAGCCCACCTGGGGGGTCGTTGAACACTGAAGCTTTCTTT. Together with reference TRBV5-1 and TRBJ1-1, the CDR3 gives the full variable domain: KAGVTQTPRYLIKTRGQQVTLSCSPISGHRSVSWYQQTPGQGLQFLFEYFSETQRNKGNFPGRFSGRQFSNSRSEMNVSTLELGDSALYLCASSPPGGSLNTEAFFGQGTRLTVV.

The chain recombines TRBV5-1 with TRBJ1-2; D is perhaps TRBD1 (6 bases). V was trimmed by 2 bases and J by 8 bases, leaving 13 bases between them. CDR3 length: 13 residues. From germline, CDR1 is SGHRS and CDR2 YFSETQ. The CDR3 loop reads CASSLQGGEGYTF. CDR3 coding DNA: TGCGCCAGCAGCTTACAGGGAGGGGAAGGCTACACCTTC.

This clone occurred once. The CDR3 DNA follows: TGTGCCAGCAGCTTGGGTACCCGCGGCAGCGGGGGAAGGAATGAGCAGTTCTTC. The encoded protein is CASSLGTRGSGGRNEQFF. V usage is TRBV5-6 and J usage is TRBJ2-1, with 8 nucleotides matching TRBD2. The ends lost 0 bases at V and 7 bases at J; junction bases unmatched: 15. The CDR3 contains 18 residues. Per germline, CDR1 SGHDT and CDR2 YYEEEE. The full variable domain, its missing parts supplied by reference TRBV5-6 and TRBJ2-1, is DAGVTQSPTHLIKTRGQQVTLRCSPKSGHDTVSWYQQALGQGPQFIFQYYEEEERQRGNFPDRFSGHQFPNYSSELNVNALLLGDSALYLCASSLGTRGSGGRNEQFFGPGTRLTVL.

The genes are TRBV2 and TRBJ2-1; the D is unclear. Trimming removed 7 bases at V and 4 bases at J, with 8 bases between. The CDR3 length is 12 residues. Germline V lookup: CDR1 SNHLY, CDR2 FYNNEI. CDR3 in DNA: TGTGCCAGCAATCTGGAGTACAATGAGCAGTTCTTC. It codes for CASNLEYNEQFF.

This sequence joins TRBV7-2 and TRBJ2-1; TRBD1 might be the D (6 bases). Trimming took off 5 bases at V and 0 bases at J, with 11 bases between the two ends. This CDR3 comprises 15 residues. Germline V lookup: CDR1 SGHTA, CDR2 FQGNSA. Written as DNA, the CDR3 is TGTGCCAGCAGCGGGGGCACGGGCTCCTACAATGAGCAGTTCTTC. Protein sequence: CASSGGTGSYNEQFF.

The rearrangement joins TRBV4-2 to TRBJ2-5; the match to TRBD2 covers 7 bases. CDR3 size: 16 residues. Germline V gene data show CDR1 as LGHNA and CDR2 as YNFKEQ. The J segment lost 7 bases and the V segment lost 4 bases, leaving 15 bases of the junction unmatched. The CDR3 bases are TGTGCCAGCAGCCCGGGGCAACGCGCGGGGGAGGTGACCCAGTACTTC. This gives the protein CASSPGQRAGEVTQYF.

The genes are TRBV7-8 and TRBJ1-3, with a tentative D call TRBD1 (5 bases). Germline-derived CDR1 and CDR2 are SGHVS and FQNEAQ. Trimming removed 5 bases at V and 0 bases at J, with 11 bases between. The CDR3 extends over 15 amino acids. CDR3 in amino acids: CASSVVGGSGNTIYF. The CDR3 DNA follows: TGTGCCAGCAGCGTCGTCGGGGGCTCTGGAAACACCATATATTTT.

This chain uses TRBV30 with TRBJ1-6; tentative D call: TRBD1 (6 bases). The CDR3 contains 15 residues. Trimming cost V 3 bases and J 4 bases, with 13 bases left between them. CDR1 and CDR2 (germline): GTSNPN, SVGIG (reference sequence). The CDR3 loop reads CAWRALQGYNSPLHF. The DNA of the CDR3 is TGTGCCTGGAGAGCGCTACAGGGATATAATTCACCCCTCCACTTT.

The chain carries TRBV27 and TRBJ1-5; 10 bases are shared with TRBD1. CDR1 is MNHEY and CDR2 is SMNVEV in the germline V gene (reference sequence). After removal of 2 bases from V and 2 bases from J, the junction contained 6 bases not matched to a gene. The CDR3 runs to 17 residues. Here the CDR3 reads CASSLVRGTGGNQPQHF. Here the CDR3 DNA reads TGTGCCAGCAGTTTAGTACGCGGGACAGGGGGCAATCAGCCCCAGCATTTT.

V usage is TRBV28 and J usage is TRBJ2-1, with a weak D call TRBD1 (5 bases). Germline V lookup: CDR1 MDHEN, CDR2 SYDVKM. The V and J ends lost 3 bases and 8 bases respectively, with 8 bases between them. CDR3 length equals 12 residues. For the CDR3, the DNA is TGTGCCAGCAGTTTGAAGGGGTATGAGCAGTTCTTC. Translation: CASSLKGYEQFF.

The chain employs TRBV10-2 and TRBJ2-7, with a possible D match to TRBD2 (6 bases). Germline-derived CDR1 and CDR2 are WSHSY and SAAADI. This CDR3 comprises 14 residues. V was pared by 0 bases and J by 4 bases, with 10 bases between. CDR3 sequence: CASSESPGAYEQYF. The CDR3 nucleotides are TGCGCCAGCAGTGAGTCGCCGGGAGCATACGAGCAGTACTTC.

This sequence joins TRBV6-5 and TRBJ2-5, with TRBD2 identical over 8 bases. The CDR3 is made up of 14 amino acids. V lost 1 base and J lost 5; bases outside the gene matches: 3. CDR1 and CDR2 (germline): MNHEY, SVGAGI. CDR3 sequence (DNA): TGTGCCAGCAGTTACTATTCGGGGGGGGAGACCCAGTACTTC. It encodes CASSYYSGGETQYF.

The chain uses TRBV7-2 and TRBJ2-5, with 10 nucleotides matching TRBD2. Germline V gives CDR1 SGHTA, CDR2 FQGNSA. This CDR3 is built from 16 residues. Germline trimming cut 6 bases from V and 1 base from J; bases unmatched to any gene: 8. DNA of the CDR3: TGTGCCAGCAGTCCAGCGGGGGGGTTCTTCCAAGAGACCCAGTACTTC. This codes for CASSPAGGFFQETQYF.

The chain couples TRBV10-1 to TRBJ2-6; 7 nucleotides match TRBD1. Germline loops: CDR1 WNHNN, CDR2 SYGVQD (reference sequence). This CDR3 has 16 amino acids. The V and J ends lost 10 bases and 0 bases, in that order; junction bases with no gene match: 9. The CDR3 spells CATRRTGASGANVLTF. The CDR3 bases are TGCGCCACCCGACGAACAGGGGCCTCTGGGGCCAACGTCCTGACTTTC.

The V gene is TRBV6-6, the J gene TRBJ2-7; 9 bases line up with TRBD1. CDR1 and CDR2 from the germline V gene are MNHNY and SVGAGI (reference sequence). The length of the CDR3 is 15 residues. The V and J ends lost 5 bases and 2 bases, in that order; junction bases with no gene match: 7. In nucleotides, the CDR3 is TGTGCCAGCAGTCATACAGGGGGCAAGACCTACGAGCAGTACTTC. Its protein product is CASSHTGGKTYEQYF.

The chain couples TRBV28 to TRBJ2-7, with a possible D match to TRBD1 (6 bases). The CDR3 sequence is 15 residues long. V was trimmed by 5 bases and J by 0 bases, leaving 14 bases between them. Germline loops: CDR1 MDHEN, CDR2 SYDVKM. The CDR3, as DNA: TGTGCCAGCAGTCCCCTGGGGGCCAGCTCCTACGAGCAGTACTTC. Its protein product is CASSPLGASSYEQYF. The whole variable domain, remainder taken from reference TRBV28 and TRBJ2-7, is DVKVTQSSRYLVKRTGEKVFLECVQDMDHENMFWYRQDPGLGLRLIYFSYDVKMKEKGDIPEGYSVSREKKERFSLILESASTNQTSMYLCASSPLGASSYEQYFGPGTRLTVT.

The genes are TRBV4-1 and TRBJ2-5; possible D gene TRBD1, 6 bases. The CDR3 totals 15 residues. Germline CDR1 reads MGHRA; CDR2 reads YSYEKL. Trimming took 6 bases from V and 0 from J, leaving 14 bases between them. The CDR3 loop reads CASSPTDRYQETQYF. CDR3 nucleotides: TGCGCCAGCAGTCCTACCGACAGGTACCAAGAGACCCAGTACTTC.

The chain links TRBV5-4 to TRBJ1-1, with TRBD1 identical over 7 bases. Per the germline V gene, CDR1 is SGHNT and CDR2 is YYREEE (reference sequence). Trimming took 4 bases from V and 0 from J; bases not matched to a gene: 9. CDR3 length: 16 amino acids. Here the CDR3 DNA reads TGTGCCAGCAGCCCTTCGACAGGGCGAGTGAACACTGAAGCTTTCTTT. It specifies CASSPSTGRVNTEAFF. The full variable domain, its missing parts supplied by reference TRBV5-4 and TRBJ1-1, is ETGVTQSPTHLIKTRGQQVTLRCSSQSGHNTVSWYQQALGQGPQFIFQYYREEENGRGNFPPRFSGLQFPNYSSELNVNALELDDSALYLCASSPSTGRVNTEAFFGQGTRLTVV.

The CDR3 DNA sequence: TGTGCCAGCAGTCGAACCGGGACAGGGGGGAACACTGAAGCTTTCTTT. Translating gives CASSRTGTGGNTEAFF. This chain joins TRBV27 and TRBJ1-1, with 11 bases that match TRBD1. J gave up 1 base and V 5 bases, and 6 bases lay outside the gene matches. Germline V gene lookup returns CDR1 MNHEY and CDR2 SMNVEV (reference sequence). The CDR3 extends over 16 amino acids.

CDR3 region: CASSPQGGQGLYTEAFF. CDR3 in DNA: TGTGCCAGCAGCCCCCAGGGAGGTCAGGGTTTATACACTGAAGCTTTCTTT. The chain combines TRBV7-2 with TRBJ1-1; weak D call: TRBD1 (5 bases). V was shortened by 5 bases and J by 3 bases, with 22 bases between the two germline ends. Germline V gives CDR1 SGHTA, CDR2 FQGNSA. The CDR3 extends over 17 amino acids.

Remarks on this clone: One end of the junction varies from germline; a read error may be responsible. DNA for the CDR3: TGTGCCAGCAGTTATCGGGGGGACTATCCCCTCTTT. It yields the protein CASSYRGDYPLF. This rearrangement joins TRBV6-6 to TRBJ1-1, with D tentatively TRBD1 (5 bases). Germline loops: CDR1 MNHNY, CDR2 SVGAGI (reference sequence). CDR3 length: 12 amino acids.